These 13 T cell receptor beta chains originate from one sample sequenced in a study of blood T cell repertoires in COVID-19. TCRdb's table, derived via immunoSEQ multiplex PCR, lists solely in-frame clones and lacks some. The sample yields about 190,000 clones, 90% seen once. The sequenced material came from peripheral blood. These receptors all come from a man aged 45-60 years with acute or convalescent COVID-19.

The chain joins TRBV6-5 to TRBJ1-1; 10 nucleotides match TRBD1. The J segment lost 7 bases and the V segment lost 7 bases, leaving 6 bases of the junction unmatched. This CDR3 is 13 amino acids long. Germline CDR1 MNHEY, CDR2 SVGAGI. The CDR3 region is CASTPGTGVEAFF. The CDR3 DNA reads as TGTGCCAGCACCCCCGGGACAGGGGTTGAAGCTTTCTTT.

This chain joins TRBV7-9 and TRBJ1-6; TRBD1 aligns across 9 bases. Unmatched junction bases numbered 9, after V lost 7 bases and J lost 8 bases. Germline V CDR1 and CDR2: SEHNR, FQNEAQ (reference sequence). The CDR3 loop spans 15 amino acids. DNA of the CDR3: TGTGCCAGCACCACACAGGGGGCTTCATATTCACCCCTCCACTTT. Its protein product is CASTTQGASYSPLHF.

The chain combines TRBV28 with TRBJ1-1; D is ambiguous. Germline CDR1 and CDR2: MDHEN and SYDVKM. The germline V and J ends were trimmed by 3 bases and 3 bases, with 11 bases remaining between them. This CDR3 comprises 14 residues. CDR3 coding DNA: TGTGCCAGCAGTTTCTTGACTGAGGACACTGAAGCTTTCTTT. It translates to CASSFLTEDTEAFF.

This clone was detected only a few times. The chain combines TRBV7-9 with TRBJ2-7; unclear D gene. Between the trimmed V and J ends, which lost 4 bases and 3 bases, there was a span of 7 bases. The CDR3 loop spans 12 amino acids. The germline V gene has CDR1 SEHNR and CDR2 FQNEAQ (reference sequence). CDR3: CASSSVVYEQYF. CDR3 sequence (DNA): TGTGCCAGCAGCTCCGTTGTCTACGAGCAGTACTTC.

J is TRBJ2-5 and V is TRBV5-4; the D gene is possibly TRBD1 (7 bases). Trimming stripped 4 bases from V and 3 bases from J, with 10 bases between. The CDR3 loop spans 13 amino acids. Germline CDR1 SGHNT, CDR2 YYREEE (reference sequence). In nucleotides, the CDR3 is TGTGCCAGCAGCCGGGGGACAGAAGAGACCCAGTACTTC. Its protein is CASSRGTEETQYF.

J is TRBJ2-5 and V is TRBV6-2 or TRBV6-3, with 8 bases fitting TRBD2. Per the germline V gene, CDR1 is MNHEY and CDR2 is SVGEGT. Losses at the gene ends were 2 bases for V and 1 base for J; bases not matched to a gene: 18. CDR3 size: 20 residues. The CDR3: CASSYLPGEGITSGQETQYF. The CDR3 DNA sequence: TGTGCCAGCAGTTACCTACCGGGCGAGGGAATAACTAGCGGCCAAGAGACCCAGTACTTC.

The rearrangement joins TRBV11-2 to TRBJ2-3; perhaps TRBD1 as D (5 bases). Germline assignment: CDR1 SGHAT and CDR2 FQNNGV. V was pared by 3 bases and J by 1 base, with 11 bases between. The CDR3 is 15 amino acids. The chain's CDR3 is CASSFGWGGTDTQYF. The CDR3 nucleotides read TGTGCCAGCAGCTTCGGTTGGGGCGGCACAGATACGCAGTATTTT.

The rearrangement joins TRBV28 to TRBJ1-2; the D gene is possibly TRBD1 (6 bases). V was clipped by 3 bases and J by 6 bases, with 20 bases between them. Germline V gives CDR1 MDHEN, CDR2 SYDVKM. This CDR3 region has 16 residues. The CDR3, as DNA: TGTGCCAGCAGTTTGATGAGGTCTGGGGGCGGAAATGGCTACACCTTC. Encoded protein: CASSLMRSGGGNGYTF.

The chain links TRBV19 to TRBJ2-1; D is undetermined. The CDR3 spans 11 residues. Germline CDR1 is LNHDA and CDR2 is SQIVND (reference sequence). Trimming left V 5 bases short and J 8 bases short, with 7 bases between. CDR3 protein: CASSELHEQFF. CDR3 in DNA: TGTGCCAGTAGTGAGCTCCATGAGCAGTTCTTC.

V gene TRBV25-1 combines with J gene TRBJ2-3; D not resolved. The V and J ends lost 1 base and 6 bases respectively, with 5 bases between them. The germline gives CDR1 MGHDK, CDR2 SYGVNS. The CDR3 spans 12 residues. CDR3 nucleotide sequence: TGTGCCAGCAGTGAATGGGCCGATACGCAGTATTTT. This encodes CASSEWADTQYF.

The CDR3 DNA sequence: TGTGCCAGCAGCTTACCTAGCGGGAGCTACGAGCAGTACTTC. It codes for CASSLPSGSYEQYF. V is TRBV11-1 and J is TRBJ2-7, with 10 bases matching TRBD2. From germline, CDR1 is SGHAT and CDR2 FQDESV (reference sequence). V was pared by 2 bases and J by 3 bases, with 1 base of the junction left unmatched. CDR3 length: 14 residues.

The chain uses TRBV6-2 or TRBV6-3 and TRBJ1-2; D gene unclear. CDR3 length: 13 amino acids. The V end lost 2 bases, the J end lost 3 bases, and 7 bases lay between the germline ends. CDR1 is MNHEY, CDR2 SVGEGT, per germline. The DNA of the CDR3 is TGTGCCAGCAGTTACGGAGGCTACTATGGCTACACCTTC. It yields the protein CASSYGGYYGYTF.

V usage is TRBV10-1 and J usage is TRBJ2-2, with TRBD1 as a possible D gene (6 bases). The CDR3 is made up of 15 amino acids. Germline assignment: CDR1 WNHNN and CDR2 SYGVQD (reference sequence). V gave up 5 bases and J gave up 4 bases, with 14 bases separating them. CDR3 loop: CASSRQALPTGELFF. The CDR3 DNA reads as TGCGCCAGCAGTCGACAGGCCCTCCCCACCGGGGAGCTGTTTTTT.